The clone carrying this TCR beta chain came up many times. Its antigen remains unknown. The V end was cut by 0 bases, the J end by 5 bases, with 10 bases between. Looked up from germline, CDR1 is MNHEY and CDR2 is SMNVEV (reference sequence). The CDR3 is made up of 15 amino acids. TCRdb reanalysed the 5' RACE reads using MiXCR and keeps one entry per CDR3 protein. Altogether around 300,000 distinct CDR3 sequences are present, around 8.8% being singletons, with the ten largest covering around 2.1%. The data derive from a study of identical twins. Study results and limitations: Abundant beta clonotypes from cord blood bore fewer insertions; memory repertoires lacked this pattern.

This same sample was also taken into another study, of yellow fever vaccine responses in identical twins.

The clonotype was recovered from a woman between 18 and 29 years old in good health. V gene TRBV27 combines with J gene TRBJ2-2, with D perhaps matching TRBD2 (5 bases). The sequencing input was memory (CD45RO+) T cells sorted from blood. The CDR3 reads CASSLSASWTGELFF. The CDR3 DNA reads TGTGCCAGCAGTTTATCGGCTAGCTGGACCGGGGAGCTGTTTTTT.